This T cell receptor (beta chain) was obtained from a study of CD8+ T cells in alopecia areata. In the study overall: By percentage of affected scalp area, the severity of treated patients was scored.

Trimming took 1 base from V and 6 from J, leaving 19 bases between them. CDR1 and CDR2 (germline): SGHDN, FVKESK. There are 17 residues in the CDR3. Treatment in this sample: oral pan-JAK inhibitor, 5-10 mg twice daily. Whole-study results and caveats: Because of a solitary nonresponder, the connection of baseline CD8+ expansion to response stays uncertain. Higher clonality was seen in lesional scalp than in normal scalp, especially in alopecia totalis/universalis. In scalp, tofacitinib significantly decreased clonality and expanded CD8+ clones among the top 100.

After isolation, RNA underwent reverse transcription to generate cDNA as the sequencing template. Measured with immunoSEQ multiplex PCR; TCRdb has only the in-frame clones, and not every one. The sample gives 180,000 or so clones, about 53% of which show up once; 11% is in the top ten. Concerning this clone itself: No antigen is known for it.

The rearrangement uses TRBV14 and TRBJ2-4; perhaps D is TRBD1 or TRBD2 (5 bases each). The sequencing used CD8+ T cells sorted from blood, collected at week 24, from a patient treated with tofacitinib. The receptor's source is a human donor with alopecia areata. The CDR3 region has the DNA TGTGCCAGCAGCCAAGCTTTGGGACCGACGAGATTAAACATTCAGTACTTC. Translated: CASSQALGPTRLNIQYF.